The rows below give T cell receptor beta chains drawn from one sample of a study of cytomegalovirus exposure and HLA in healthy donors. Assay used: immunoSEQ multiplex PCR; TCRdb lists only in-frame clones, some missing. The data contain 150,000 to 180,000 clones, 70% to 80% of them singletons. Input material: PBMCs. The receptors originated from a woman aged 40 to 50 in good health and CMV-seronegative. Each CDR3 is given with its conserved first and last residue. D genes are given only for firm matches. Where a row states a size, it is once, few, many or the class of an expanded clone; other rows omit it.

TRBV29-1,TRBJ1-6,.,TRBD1,CSARTGANSPLHF,TGCAGCGCCCGGACAGGGGCCAATTCACCCCTCCACTTT
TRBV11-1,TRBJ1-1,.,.,CASKTGVNTEAFF,TGTGCCAGCAAAACAGGCGTAAACACTGAAGCTTTCTTT
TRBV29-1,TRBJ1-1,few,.,CSVQVNTEAFF,TGCAGCGTCCAGGTGAACACTGAAGCTTTCTTT
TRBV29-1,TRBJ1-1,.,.,CSVEDRGRFTEAFF,TGCAGCGTTGAAGACAGGGGCCGTTTCACTGAAGCTTTCTTT
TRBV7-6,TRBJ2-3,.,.,CASSEQGFVDTQYF,TGTGCCAGCAGCGAACAGGGTTTTGTGGATACGCAGTATTTT
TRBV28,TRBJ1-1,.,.,CASSLSWNTEAFF,TGTGCCAGCAGCCTAAGTTGGAACACTGAAGCTTTCTTT
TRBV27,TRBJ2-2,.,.,CASSLSAGTTNTGELFF,TGTGCCAGCAGTTTATCCGCTGGGACAACGAACACCGGGGAGCTGTTTTTT
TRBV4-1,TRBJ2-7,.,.,CASSQGTESSYEQYF,TGCGCCAGCAGCCAAGGGACAGAGAGCTCCTACGAGCAGTACTTC
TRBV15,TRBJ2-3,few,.,CATSIFPTGRTDTQYF,TGTGCCACCAGCATATTCCCTACAGGTCGCACAGATACGCAGTATTTT
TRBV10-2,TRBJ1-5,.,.,CASSDDRSNQPQHF,TGCGCCAGCAGCGACGACAGAAGCAATCAGCCCCAGCATTTT
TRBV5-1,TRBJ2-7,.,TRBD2,CASSLVLAGSYEQYF,TGCGCCAGCAGCTTGGTTCTAGCGGGGTCCTACGAGCAGTACTTC
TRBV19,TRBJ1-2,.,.,CASSLDPGRDYGYTF,TGTGCCAGTAGTTTGGACCCCGGCAGGGACTATGGCTACACCTTC
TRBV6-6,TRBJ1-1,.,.,CASRSTGNTEAFF,TGTGCCAGCAGGTCGACAGGAAACACTGAAGCTTTCTTT
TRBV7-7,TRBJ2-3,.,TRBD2,CASSRGLAGAADTQYF,TGTGCTAGCAGCCGGGGACTAGCGGGGGCTGCAGATACGCAGTATTTT
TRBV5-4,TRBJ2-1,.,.,CASSGGGGNEQFF,TGTGCCAGCAGCGGTGGGGGAGGCAATGAGCAGTTCTTC
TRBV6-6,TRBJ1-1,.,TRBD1,CASSQGQVMNTEAFF,TGTGCCAGCAGTCAGGGACAGGTCATGAACACTGAAGCTTTCTTT
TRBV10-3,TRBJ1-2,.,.,CAISAEGGYGYTF,TGTGCCATCAGTGCGGAGGGAGGCTATGGCTACACCTTC
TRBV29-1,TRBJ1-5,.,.,CSVYEEGQPQHF,TGCAGCGTTTATGAGGAGGGTCAGCCCCAGCATTTT
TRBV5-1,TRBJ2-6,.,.,CASTDTVRPGANVLTF,TGCGCCAGCACCGATACAGTAAGGCCTGGGGCCAACGTCCTGACTTTC
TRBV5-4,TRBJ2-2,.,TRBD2,CASSPQAGTNTGELFF,TGTGCCAGCAGTCCCCAAGCGGGGACGAACACCGGGGAGCTGTTTTTT
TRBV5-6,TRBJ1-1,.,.,CASSLARKAEAFF,TGTGCCAGCAGCTTGGCGAGGAAAGCTGAAGCTTTCTTT
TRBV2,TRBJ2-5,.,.,CASRAGLYQETQYF,TGTGCCAGCAGGGCCGGACTGTACCAAGAGACCCAGTACTTC
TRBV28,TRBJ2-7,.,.,CASSQGPYGREYF,TGTGCCAGCAGCCAGGGTCCCTATGGGCGTGAGTACTTC